This T cell receptor beta chain came from a study of molecular identifiers for immune sequencing clone quantification. Sequencing libraries of naive CD8 cells derived from about 20,000 to 1,000,000 sorted cells with 10%, 30% or 50% RNA. V gave up 3 bases and J gave up 2 bases, with 7 bases separating them. The CDR3 contains 13 residues. The germline V gene has CDR1 MGHRA and CDR2 YSYEKL. Many counts were recorded for this clonotype. What it binds is not known. Study results and limitations: Effector cells kept over 99% of their molecules in clones above 20 RNA copies, while naive cells kept under 1% there.

TCRdb recomputed calls from the PCR reads with MiXCR, one row per CDR3 protein. The sample consists of about 89,000 distinct CDR3 sequences, over 15% of them appearing once. This rearrangement joins TRBV4-1 to TRBJ1-1; D gene uncertain. The sequenced sample was naive CD8+ T cells from blood, with Jurkat cell RNA spiked in. Subset noted: FACS-sorted CD8+CD4-CCR7+CD45RA+ naive T cells. This clonotype was sampled from a human donor in good health. Some libraries in this study had Jurkat cell RNA spiked in. CDR3 in amino acids: CASSQTRNTEAFF. DNA of the CDR3: TGCGCCAGCAGCCAGACACGTAACACTGAAGCTTTCTTT.